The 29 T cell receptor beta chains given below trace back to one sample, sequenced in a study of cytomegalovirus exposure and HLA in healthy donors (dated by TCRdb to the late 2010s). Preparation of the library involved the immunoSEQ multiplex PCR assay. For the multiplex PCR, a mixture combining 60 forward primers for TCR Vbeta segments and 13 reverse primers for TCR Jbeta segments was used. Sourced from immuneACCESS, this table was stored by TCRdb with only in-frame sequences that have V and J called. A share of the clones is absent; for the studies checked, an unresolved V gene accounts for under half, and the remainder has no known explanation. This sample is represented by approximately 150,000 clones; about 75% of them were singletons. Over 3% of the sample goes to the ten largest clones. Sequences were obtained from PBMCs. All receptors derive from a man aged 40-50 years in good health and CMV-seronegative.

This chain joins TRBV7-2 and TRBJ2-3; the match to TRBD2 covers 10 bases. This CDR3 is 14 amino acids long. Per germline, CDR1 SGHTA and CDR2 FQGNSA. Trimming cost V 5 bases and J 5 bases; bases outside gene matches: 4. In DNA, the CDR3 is TGTGCCAGCAGCCGATTAGCGGGGGGAGATACGCAGTATTTT. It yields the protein CASSRLAGGDTQYF.

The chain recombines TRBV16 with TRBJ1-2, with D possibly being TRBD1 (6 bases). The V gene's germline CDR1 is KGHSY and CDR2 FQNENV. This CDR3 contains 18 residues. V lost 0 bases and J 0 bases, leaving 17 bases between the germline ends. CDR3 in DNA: TGTGCCAGCAGCCAATCTCCGCCGGGACACGCCGCTAACTATGGCTACACCTTC. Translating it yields CASSQSPPGHAANYGYTF.

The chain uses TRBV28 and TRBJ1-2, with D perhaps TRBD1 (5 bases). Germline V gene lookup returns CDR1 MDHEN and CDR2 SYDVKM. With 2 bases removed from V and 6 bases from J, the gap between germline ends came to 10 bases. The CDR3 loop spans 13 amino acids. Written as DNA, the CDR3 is TGTGCCAGCAGTTTACCAGGGTGGGATGGCTACACCTTC. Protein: CASSLPGWDGYTF.

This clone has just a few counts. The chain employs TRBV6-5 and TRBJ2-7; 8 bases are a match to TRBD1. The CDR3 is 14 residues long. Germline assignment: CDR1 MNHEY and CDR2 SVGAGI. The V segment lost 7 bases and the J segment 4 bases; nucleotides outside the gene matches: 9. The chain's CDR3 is CASTQRQGAYEQYF. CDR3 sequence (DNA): TGTGCCAGCACCCAGAGGCAGGGGGCGTACGAGCAGTACTTC.

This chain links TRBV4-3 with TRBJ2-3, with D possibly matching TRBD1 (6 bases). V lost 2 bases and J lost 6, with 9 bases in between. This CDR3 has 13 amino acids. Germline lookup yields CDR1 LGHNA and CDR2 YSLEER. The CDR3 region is CASSQTGLDTQYF. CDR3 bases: TGCGCCAGCAGCCAAACAGGGTTGGATACGCAGTATTTT.

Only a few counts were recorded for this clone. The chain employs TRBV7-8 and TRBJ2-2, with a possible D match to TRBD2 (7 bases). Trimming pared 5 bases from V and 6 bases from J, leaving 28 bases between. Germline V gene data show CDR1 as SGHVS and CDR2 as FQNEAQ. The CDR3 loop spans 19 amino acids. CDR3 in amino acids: CASSRLRGGRGLESGELFF. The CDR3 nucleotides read TGTGCCAGCAGCCGATTAAGGGGGGGGAGAGGTTTAGAATCCGGGGAGCTGTTTTTT.

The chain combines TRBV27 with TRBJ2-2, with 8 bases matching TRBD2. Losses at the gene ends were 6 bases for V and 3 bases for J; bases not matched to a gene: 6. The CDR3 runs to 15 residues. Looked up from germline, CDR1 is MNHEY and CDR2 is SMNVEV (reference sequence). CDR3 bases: TGTGCCAGCAGCCTGGCGGGGGGCGACACCGGGGAGCTGTTTTTT. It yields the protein CASSLAGGDTGELFF.

The CDR3 reads CASSRDRVFSNEQFF. The CDR3, as DNA: TGCGCCAGCAGCCGTGACAGGGTTTTTTCGAATGAGCAGTTCTTC. This chain joins TRBV5-1 and TRBJ2-1; 7 bases are a match to TRBD1. Germline CDR1 SGHRS, CDR2 YFSETQ. The length of the CDR3 is 15 residues. V shed 4 bases and J 7 bases; nucleotides not matched to a gene: 11.

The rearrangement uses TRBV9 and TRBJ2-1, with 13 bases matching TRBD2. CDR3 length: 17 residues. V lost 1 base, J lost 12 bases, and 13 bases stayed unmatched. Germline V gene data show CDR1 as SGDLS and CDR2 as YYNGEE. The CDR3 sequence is CASSVPGLAGTPSMQFF. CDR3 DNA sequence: TGTGCCAGCAGCGTACCGGGACTAGCGGGGACCCCTTCAATGCAGTTCTTC.

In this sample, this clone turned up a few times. The CDR3: CASTQYRQTRDTEAFF. Written as DNA, the CDR3 is TGTGCCAGCACCCAATACCGACAGACAAGGGACACTGAAGCTTTCTTT. The J gene is TRBJ1-1, the V gene TRBV13; D perhaps matches TRBD1 (5 bases). The germline V gene encodes CDR1 PRHDT and CDR2 FYEKMQ (reference sequence). Trimming took 7 bases from V and 3 from J, leaving 21 bases between them. The CDR3 covers 16 residues.

The CDR3, as DNA: TGTGCCAGCAGTCTAACAGGGATATATGGCTACACCTTC. This sequence encodes CASSLTGIYGYTF. V is TRBV28 and J is TRBJ1-2, with a tentative D call TRBD1 (6 bases). Trimming left V 5 bases short and J 5 bases short, with 12 bases between. Germline V lookup: CDR1 MDHEN, CDR2 SYDVKM. This CDR3 has 13 residues.

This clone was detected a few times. The CDR3 sequence: CASSLEGSGNTEAFF. CDR3 nucleotide sequence: TGTGCCAGCAGCTTGGAAGGGAGTGGAAACACTGAAGCTTTCTTT. The V and J genes are TRBV5-4 and TRBJ1-1; D gene unclear. This CDR3 spans 15 amino acids. CDR1 is SGHNT and CDR2 is YYREEE in the germline V gene (reference sequence). Trimming took 0 bases from V and 2 from J, leaving 11 bases between them. Drawing the rest from reference TRBV5-4 and TRBJ1-1, the complete variable domain is ETGVTQSPTHLIKTRGQQVTLRCSSQSGHNTVSWYQQALGQGPQFIFQYYREEENGRGNFPPRFSGLQFPNYSSELNVNALELDDSALYLCASSLEGSGNTEAFFGQGTRLTVV.

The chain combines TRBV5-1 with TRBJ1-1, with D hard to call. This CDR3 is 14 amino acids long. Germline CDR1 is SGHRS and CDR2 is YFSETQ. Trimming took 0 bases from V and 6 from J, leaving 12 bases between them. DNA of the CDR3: TGCGCCAGCAGCTTGGGGGGAGTTGGGGCTGAAGCTTTCTTT. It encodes CASSLGGVGAEAFF.

The CDR3 is CASRASGGRHEQFF. CDR3 sequence (DNA): TGTGCCAGCAGGGCGAGCGGGGGCCGTCATGAGCAGTTCTTC. This chain joins TRBV2 and TRBJ2-1; TRBD2 matches at 8 bases. Unmatched junction bases numbered 9, after V lost 6 bases and J lost 8 bases. CDR1 and CDR2 (germline): SNHLY, FYNNEI. The CDR3 loop spans 14 amino acids.

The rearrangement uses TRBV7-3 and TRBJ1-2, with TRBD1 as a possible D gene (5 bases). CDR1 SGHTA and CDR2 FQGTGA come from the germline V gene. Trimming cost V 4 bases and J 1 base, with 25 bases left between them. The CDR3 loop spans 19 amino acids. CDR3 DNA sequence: TGTGCCAGCAGCTCTTTCCCCTACGCCGGACAAAACTTTAACTATGGCTACACCTTC. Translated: CASSSFPYAGQNFNYGYTF.

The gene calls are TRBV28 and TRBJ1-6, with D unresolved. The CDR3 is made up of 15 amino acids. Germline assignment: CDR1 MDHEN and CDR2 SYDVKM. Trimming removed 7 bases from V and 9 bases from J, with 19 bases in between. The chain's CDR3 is CASNSPSGAGSPLHF. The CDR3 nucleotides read TGTGCCAGCAACTCCCCCTCGGGCGCGGGTTCACCCCTCCACTTT.

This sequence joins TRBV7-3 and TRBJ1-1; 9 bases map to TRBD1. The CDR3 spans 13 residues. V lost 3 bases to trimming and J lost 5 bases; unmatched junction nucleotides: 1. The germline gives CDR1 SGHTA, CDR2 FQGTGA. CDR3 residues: CASSLGTGTEAFF. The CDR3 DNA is TGTGCCAGCAGCTTGGGGACAGGGACTGAAGCTTTCTTT.

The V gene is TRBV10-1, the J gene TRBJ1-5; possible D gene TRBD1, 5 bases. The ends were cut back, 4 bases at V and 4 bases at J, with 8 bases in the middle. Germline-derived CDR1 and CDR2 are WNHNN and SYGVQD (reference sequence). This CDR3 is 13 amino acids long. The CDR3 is CASSAGFNQPQHF. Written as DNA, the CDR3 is TGCGCCAGCAGTGCAGGGTTTAATCAGCCCCAGCATTTT.

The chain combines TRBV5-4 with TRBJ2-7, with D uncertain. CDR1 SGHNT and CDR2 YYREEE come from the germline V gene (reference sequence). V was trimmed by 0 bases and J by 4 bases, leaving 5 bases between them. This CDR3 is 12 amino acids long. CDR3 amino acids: CASSLANYEQYF. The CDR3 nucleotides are TGTGCCAGCAGCTTGGCCAATTACGAGCAGTACTTC.

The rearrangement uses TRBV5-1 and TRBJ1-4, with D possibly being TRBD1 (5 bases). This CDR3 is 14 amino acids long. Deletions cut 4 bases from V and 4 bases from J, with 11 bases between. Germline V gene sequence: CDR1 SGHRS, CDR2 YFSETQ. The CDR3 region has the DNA TGCGCCAGCAGCCAGCGGAGGGGTAATGAAAAACTGTTTTTT. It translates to CASSQRRGNEKLFF.

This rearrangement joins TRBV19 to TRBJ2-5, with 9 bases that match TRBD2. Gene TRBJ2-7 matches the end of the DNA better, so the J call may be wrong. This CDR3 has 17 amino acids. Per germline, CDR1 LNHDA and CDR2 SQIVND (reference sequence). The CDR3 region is CASSKGSSGGFTYEQYF. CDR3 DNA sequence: TGTGCCAGTAGTAAAGGGAGTAGCGGGGGATTTACCTACGAGCAGTACTTC.

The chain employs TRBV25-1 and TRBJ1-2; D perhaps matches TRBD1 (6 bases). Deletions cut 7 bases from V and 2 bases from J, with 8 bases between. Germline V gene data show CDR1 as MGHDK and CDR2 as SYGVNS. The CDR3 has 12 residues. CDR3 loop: CASKDRNYGYTF. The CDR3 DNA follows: TGTGCCAGCAAGGACAGAAACTATGGCTACACCTTC.

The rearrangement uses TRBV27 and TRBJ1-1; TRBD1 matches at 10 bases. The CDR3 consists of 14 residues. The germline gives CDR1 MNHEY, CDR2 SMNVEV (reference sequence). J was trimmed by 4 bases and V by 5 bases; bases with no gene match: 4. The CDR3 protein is CASSAWTGGTEAFF. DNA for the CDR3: TGTGCCAGCAGTGCCTGGACAGGGGGCACTGAAGCTTTCTTT.

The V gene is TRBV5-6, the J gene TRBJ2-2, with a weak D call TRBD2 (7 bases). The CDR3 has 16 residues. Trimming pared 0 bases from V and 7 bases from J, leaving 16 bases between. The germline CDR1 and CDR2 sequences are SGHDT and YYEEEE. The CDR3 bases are TGTGCCAGCAGCTTGGGGCGGGGGCCAAATCTCGGGGAGCTGTTTTTT. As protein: CASSLGRGPNLGELFF.

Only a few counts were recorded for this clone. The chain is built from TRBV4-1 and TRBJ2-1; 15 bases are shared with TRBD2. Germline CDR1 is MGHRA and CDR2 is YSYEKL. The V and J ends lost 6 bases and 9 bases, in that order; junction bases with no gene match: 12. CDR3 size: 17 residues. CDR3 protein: CASSPGLAGGPGSEQFF. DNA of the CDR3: TGCGCCAGCAGTCCCGGACTAGCGGGGGGGCCTGGTAGTGAGCAGTTCTTC.

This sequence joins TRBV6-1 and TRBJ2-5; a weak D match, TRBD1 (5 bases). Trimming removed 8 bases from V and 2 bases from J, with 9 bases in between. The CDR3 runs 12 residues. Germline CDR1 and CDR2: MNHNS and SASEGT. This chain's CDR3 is CASGKGQETQYF. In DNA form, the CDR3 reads TGTGCCAGCGGTAAGGGGCAAGAGACCCAGTACTTC.

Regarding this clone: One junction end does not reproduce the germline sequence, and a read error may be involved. The CDR3 loop reads CSSSLAGNRFSNQPQHF. The CDR3 DNA sequence: TGTTCCAGCAGCTTAGCGGGAAACAGGTTTAGCAATCAGCCCCAGCATTTT. The chain carries TRBV7-9 and TRBJ1-5, with D possibly matching TRBD1 (5 bases). The germline CDR1 and CDR2 sequences are SEHNR and FQNEAQ (reference sequence). The CDR3 has 17 residues.

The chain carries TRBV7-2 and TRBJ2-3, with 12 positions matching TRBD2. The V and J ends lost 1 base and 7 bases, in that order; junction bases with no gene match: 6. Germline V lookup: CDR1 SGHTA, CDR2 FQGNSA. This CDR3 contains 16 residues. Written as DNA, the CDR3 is TGTGCCAGCAGCTTAGGTCTAGCGGGGGGGCTAAATACGCAGTATTTT. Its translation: CASSLGLAGGLNTQYF.

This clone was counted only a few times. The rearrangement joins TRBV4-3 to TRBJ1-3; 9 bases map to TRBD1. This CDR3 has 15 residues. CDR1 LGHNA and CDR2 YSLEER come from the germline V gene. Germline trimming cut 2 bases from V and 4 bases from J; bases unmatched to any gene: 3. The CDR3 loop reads CASSQMTGGGNTIYF. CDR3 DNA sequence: TGCGCCAGCAGCCAAATGACAGGGGGGGGAAACACCATATATTTT.